The sample holds many counts of the clone carrying this T cell receptor (beta chain). What it binds is unknown. The data belong to a study of early T cells in non-severe SARS-CoV-2 infection. Study context: Unsorted whole blood bulk RNA was sequenced, with unpaired chains.

V gave up 5 bases and J gave up 0 bases; unmatched junction bases: 5. The CDR3 length is 16 residues. Germline-derived CDR1 and CDR2 are SGHTA and FQGNSA. Unique molecular identifiers were affixed to single, distinct cDNA molecules. Each CDR3 protein gets one entry after TCRdb re-called the 5' RACE reads with MiXCR. Of 35,000 to 45,000 distinct CDR3 sequences in the sample, just under 4% were seen once. Study results and caveats: Clonotype matching in VDJdb favored anti-spike CD8 responses and did not capture private and CD4 specificities.

The chain couples TRBV7-2 to TRBJ2-3; 10 bases fit TRBD2. Sequenced sample: whole blood. This clonotype was sampled from an adult who was a healthcare worker with PCR-confirmed SARS-CoV-2 infection or an uninfected control (not recorded which). In nucleotides, the CDR3 is TGTGCCAGCAGCGCACGACTAGCGGGTAGCACAGATACGCAGTATTTT. This gives the protein CASSARLAGSTDTQYF.